A selection of T cell receptor beta chains follows, all from one sample in a study of control samples from healthy donors and cancer patients. The assay was immunoSEQ multiplex PCR, and TCRdb's table has in-frame clones only and misses some. Here the sample spans about 250,000 clones, more than 65% being singletons. Sequencing used PBMCs. The receptor source for this set is a woman in her fifties or sixties with lung cancer. Both conserved end residues are part of each CDR3. The D gene is left open where the match is weak. Expanded clones are given a class, and other clones once, few, many or no size at all.

v_call	d_call	clone_size	j_call	cdr3_aa	cdr3_nt
TRBV18	-	-	TRBJ1-4	CASSPQGLSNEKLFF	TGTGCCAGCTCACCTCAGGGTTTAAGTAATGAAAAACTGTTTTTT
TRBV6-5	TRBD1	-	TRBJ2-7	CASRPRQGANYEQYF	TGTGCCAGCAGGCCCAGACAGGGGGCTAATTACGAGCAGTACTTC
TRBV13	TRBD1	-	TRBJ2-6	CASSSTSDRRISGANVLTF	TGTGCCAGCAGCTCGACCTCGGACAGGCGGATATCCGGGGCCAACGTCCTGACTTTC
TRBV28	TRBD2	-	TRBJ2-1	CASRGLAGAGYNEQFF	TGTGCCAGCAGGGGACTAGCGGGAGCGGGGTACAATGAGCAGTTCTTC
TRBV5-4	-	-	TRBJ2-7	CASSADSGYEQYF	TGTGCCAGCAGCGCCGATAGCGGCTACGAGCAGTACTTC
TRBV11-3	TRBD2	once	TRBJ2-5	CASSPGLAGSYQETQYF	TGTGCCAGCAGCCCTGGGCTAGCGGGGTCCTACCAAGAGACCCAGTACTTC
TRBV4-1	TRBD2	once	TRBJ2-2	CASSQVGRGGPGELFF	TGCGCCAGCAGCCAAGTCGGGCGGGGGGGCCCCGGGGAGCTGTTTTTT
TRBV5-3	-	few	TRBJ1-1	CARSSGQFMNTEAFF	TGTGCCAGAAGCTCAGGACAGTTTATGAACACTGAAGCTTTCTTT
TRBV13	-	-	TRBJ1-2	CASSSRDIENYGYTF	TGTGCCAGCAGCTCCCGGGACATAGAAAACTATGGCTACACCTTC
TRBV6-2/TRBV6-3	-	-	TRBJ1-1	CASSYYLPEQGERTEAFF	TGTGCCAGCAGTTACTACCTTCCGGAACAGGGAGAAAGAACTGAAGCTTTCTTT
TRBV5-1	TRBD1	-	TRBJ2-7	CASSGTGDLYEQYF	TGCGCCAGCAGCGGGACAGGGGATCTGTACGAGCAGTACTTC
TRBV5-1	-	-	TRBJ1-1	CASSLAWVNSNTEAFF	TGCGCCAGCAGCTTGGCCTGGGTCAACTCGAACACTGAAGCTTTCTTT
TRBV7-9	TRBD1	few	TRBJ1-2	CASKIGTGPGYTF	TGTGCCAGCAAGATAGGGACAGGGCCTGGCTACACCTTC
TRBV7-9	-	once	TRBJ1-3	CASSARGFVGNTIYF	TGTGCCAGCAGTGCGCGGGGCTTCGTTGGAAACACCATATATTTT
TRBV25-1	TRBD2	-	TRBJ2-3	CASSESGGITDTQYF	TGTGCCAGCAGTGAATCGGGGGGGATTACAGATACGCAGTATTTT
TRBV19	-	-	TRBJ2-7	CASSIGRRSYEQYF	TGTGCCAGTAGCATAGGGCGTCGTTCCTACGAGCAGTACTTC
TRBV10-2	TRBD2	once	TRBJ2-7	CASSYTAGEGYEQYF	TGCGCCAGCAGCTATACAGCGGGAGAGGGCTACGAGCAGTACTTC
TRBV5-1	-	-	TRBJ1-3	CASSRSPGENTIYF	TGCGCCAGCAGCCGCTCCCCAGGGGAAAACACCATATATTTT
TRBV27	-	once	TRBJ1-6	CASSQGLYSPLHF	TGTGCCAGCAGCCAGGGTTTGTATTCACCCCTCCACTTT
TRBV9	-	-	TRBJ2-1	CASSVDREVSYNEQFF	TGTGCCAGCAGCGTAGACAGGGAGGTTTCATACAATGAGCAGTTCTTC
TRBV20-1	TRBD1	once	TRBJ1-2	CSGQGRGYTF	TGCAGCGGACAGGGGCGCGGCTACACCTTC
TRBV10-1	-	-	TRBJ2-7	CASSESSTPRVYF	TGCGCCAGCAGTGAGTCGAGTACCCCCCGCGTTTACTTC
TRBV14	-	-	TRBJ2-1	CASSSTYSGEQFF	TGTGCCAGCAGCTCGACCTATTCCGGTGAGCAGTTCTTC
TRBV2	-	-	TRBJ1-3	CASSETGSSGNTIYF	TGTGCCAGCAGTGAGACGGGAAGCTCTGGAAACACCATATATTTT
TRBV5-4	-	-	TRBJ1-1	CASSSPLTEAFF	TGTGCCAGCAGCTCCCCCCTCACTGAAGCTTTCTTT
TRBV6-6	-	-	TRBJ1-5	CASSRETVGNQPQHF	TGTGCCAGCAGTAGAGAAACTGTGGGCAATCAGCCCCAGCATTTT
TRBV6-1	-	-	TRBJ2-7	CASSEGQPYEQYF	TGTGCCAGCAGTGAAGGACAGCCCTACGAGCAGTACTTC
TRBV18	TRBD1	few	TRBJ1-6	CASSLPGQGSSPLHF	TGTGCCAGCTCACTGCCGGGACAGGGGAGTTCACCCCTCCACTTT
TRBV19	TRBD1	once	TRBJ2-7	CASRQGAGGEQYF	TGTGCCAGTCGACAGGGGGCTGGCGGCGAGCAGTACTTC
TRBV19	-	once	TRBJ1-6	CASSKGVGSPLHF	TGTGCCAGTAGTAAAGGGGTTGGATCACCCCTCCACTTT
TRBV2	-	once	TRBJ1-5	CASSISGSNNQPQHF	TGTGCCAGCAGCATTTCTGGCAGTAACAATCAGCCCCAGCATTTT
TRBV2	-	-	TRBJ2-7	CASSGQLNYEQYF	TGTGCCAGCAGTGGGCAGTTGAACTACGAGCAGTACTTC
TRBV2	TRBD1	-	TRBJ1-2	CASRADRGRSYGYTF	TGTGCCAGCAGGGCAGACAGGGGGCGTAGCTATGGCTACACCTTC
TRBV15	-	once	TRBJ1-1	CATSIDRNTEAFF	TGTGCCACCAGCATTGACAGGAACACTGAAGCTTTCTTT
TRBV29-1	-	-	TRBJ1-5	CSVSSGTDSNQPQHF	TGCAGCGTTTCTTCCGGGACGGATAGCAATCAGCCCCAGCATTTT
TRBV21-1	-	-	TRBJ1-3	CASSKKGPAPSPGNTIYF	TGTGCCAGCAGCAAAAAAGGTCCAGCCCCGTCGCCTGGAAACACCATATATTTT
TRBV7-3	-	-	TRBJ1-2	CASSLNSAGGYTF	TGTGCCAGCAGCTTAAACTCCGCCGGGGGCTACACCTTC
TRBV6-1	-	-	TRBJ2-7	CASSEMVANYEQYF	TGTGCCAGCAGTGAAATGGTAGCAAACTACGAGCAGTACTTC
TRBV19	-	few	TRBJ1-2	CASSAYRDTYGYTF	TGTGCCAGTAGTGCTTACAGGGATACTTATGGCTACACCTTC
TRBV10-3	TRBD1	few	TRBJ2-7	CAISESGQGTYEQYF	TGTGCCATCAGTGAGTCGGGACAGGGAACCTACGAGCAGTACTTC
TRBV21-1	-	-	TRBJ2-7	CASGPGLYEQYF	TGTGCCAGCGGCCCAGGGTTATACGAGCAGTACTTC
TRBV3-1/TRBV3-2	-	-	TRBJ1-2	CASSKWGGYTF	TGTGCCAGCAGCAAGTGGGGCGGCTACACCTTC
TRBV7-7	-	-	TRBJ2-5	CASSLGDQQETQYF	TGTGCTAGCAGCTTAGGGGACCAACAAGAGACCCAGTACTTC
TRBV7-3	TRBD1	-	TRBJ2-2	CASSSTGGSGELFF	TGTGCCAGCAGCTCGACAGGGGGTAGCGGGGAGCTGTTTTTT
TRBV29-1	-	-	TRBJ2-7	CSATEYEQYF	TGCAGCGCAACAGAGTACGAGCAGTACTTC
TRBV28	-	-	TRBJ2-7	CASSLPYTGEQYF	TGTGCCAGCAGTTTACCTTACACGGGTGAGCAGTACTTC
TRBV3-1/TRBV3-2	-	-	TRBJ1-1	CASRTESANTEAFF	TGTGCCAGCAGGACAGAGTCCGCTAACACTGAAGCTTTCTTT
TRBV7-9	-	-	TRBJ2-1	CASSARDDEGSNEQFF	TGTGCCAGCAGCGCCAGGGACGACGAAGGATCCAATGAGCAGTTCTTC
TRBV27	-	-	TRBJ1-1	CVGAGGRQAFF	TGTGTAGGTGCGGGAGGGAGGCAAGCTTTCTTT
TRBV28	TRBD1	-	TRBJ1-5	CASTLSWQGADSRGAQHF	TGTGCCAGCACCCTCAGCTGGCAGGGGGCAGATAGCAGGGGAGCCCAGCATTTT